The 5 T cell receptor beta chains below come from one sample, sequenced in a study of T-cell reconstitution after alpha-beta-depleted transplantation in children. Their recognized antigens are unknown. The study's findings and limits: Several hundred expanded graft clones reportedly supplied alpha-beta T cells about two months after transplant.

Unique molecular identifiers were incorporated when the TCRbeta library was constructed. MiXCR, run by TCRdb on the PCR reads, gives a single entry per CDR3 protein. The sample has fewer than 35,000 distinct CDR3 sequences; nearly 6.5% are singletons. The material sequenced was peripheral blood, taken 60 days after TCRalphabeta/CD19-depleted stem cell transplant. The origin of the receptors is a child younger than two who had a stem cell transplant for acute myeloid leukemia, so the T cells may come from the graft donor.

In this sample, this clonotype turned up many times. The CDR3 here is CSARDGRLAGSFETQYF. The DNA of the CDR3 is TGCAGTGCTAGAGATGGTCGGCTAGCGGGCTCATTTGAGACGCAGTATTTT. The chain recombines TRBV20-1 with TRBJ2-3, with TRBD2 matching over 8 bases. CDR1 and CDR2 from the germline V gene are DFQATT and SNEGSKA (reference sequence). This CDR3 contains 17 residues. J was trimmed by 9 bases and V by 0 bases; bases with no gene match: 17.

This clonotype has a count of ten or more. The chain is built from TRBV5-6 and TRBJ2-1; D might be TRBD2 (5 bases). V was cut by 2 bases and J by 1 base, with 7 bases left in between. The CDR3 has 14 amino acids. Germline V CDR1 and CDR2: SGHDT, YYEEEE. The CDR3 sequence: CASSFGDSYNEQFF. CDR3 nucleotides: TGTGCCAGCAGCTTCGGGGATTCCTACAATGAGCAGTTCTTC.

This clonotype was counted ten times or more. The genes are TRBV7-9 and TRBJ2-7, with 8 positions matching TRBD1. CDR1 SEHNR and CDR2 FQNEAQ come from the germline V gene (reference sequence). J gave up 5 bases and V 3 bases, and 6 bases lay outside the gene matches. The CDR3 runs 14 residues. CDR3 sequence: CASSFGQGLDEQYF. Here the CDR3 DNA reads TGTGCCAGCAGCTTCGGACAGGGCCTTGACGAGCAGTACTTC.

This clonotype occurred many times. The gene calls are TRBV20-1 and TRBJ2-2, with 7 bases aligning to TRBD1. Germline V CDR1 and CDR2: DFQATT, SNEGSKA (reference sequence). V lost 0 bases and J lost 2; bases outside the gene matches: 3. The CDR3 consists of 15 residues. CDR3 nucleotides: TGCAGTGCTAGAGATGGGACAGACAACACCGGGGAGCTGTTTTTT. The encoded protein is CSARDGTDNTGELFF.

This clonotype has at least ten counts. The rearrangement links TRBV11-2 to TRBJ2-7; D not certain. Germline V gives CDR1 SGHAT, CDR2 FQNNGV. This CDR3 spans 17 amino acids. Trimming cost V 5 bases and J 0 bases, with 20 bases left between them. CDR3 coding DNA: TGTGCCAGCAGCCTAGGCGTACCAGCGCAAAGCTCCTACGAGCAGTACTTC. This gives the protein CASSLGVPAQSSYEQYF.